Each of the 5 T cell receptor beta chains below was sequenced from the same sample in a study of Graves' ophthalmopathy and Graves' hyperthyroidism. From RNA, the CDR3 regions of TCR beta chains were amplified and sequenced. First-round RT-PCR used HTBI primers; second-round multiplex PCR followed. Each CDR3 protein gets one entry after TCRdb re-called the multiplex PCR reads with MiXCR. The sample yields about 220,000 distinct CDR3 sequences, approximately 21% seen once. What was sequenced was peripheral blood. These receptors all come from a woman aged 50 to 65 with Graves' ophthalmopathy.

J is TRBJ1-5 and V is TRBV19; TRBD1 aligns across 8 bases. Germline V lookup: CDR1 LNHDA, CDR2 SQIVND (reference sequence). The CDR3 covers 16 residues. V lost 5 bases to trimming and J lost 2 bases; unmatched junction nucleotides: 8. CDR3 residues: CASSVGQVPRNQPQHF. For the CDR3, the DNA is TGTGCCAGTAGTGTGGGACAGGTACCCCGCAATCAGCCCCAGCATTTT.

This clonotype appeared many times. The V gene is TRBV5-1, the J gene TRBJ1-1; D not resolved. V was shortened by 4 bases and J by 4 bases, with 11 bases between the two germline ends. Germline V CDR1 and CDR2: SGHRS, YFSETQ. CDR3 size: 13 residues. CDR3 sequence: CASSLYWGTEAFF. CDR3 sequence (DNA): TGCGCCAGCAGCCTTTATTGGGGCACTGAAGCTTTCTTT.

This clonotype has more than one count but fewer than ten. The CDR3 region is CASSVGPGNTIYF. The CDR3 region has the DNA TGTGCCAGCAGCGTTGGACCCGGAAACACCATATATTTT. The chain combines TRBV7-9 with TRBJ1-3; D unclear. The CDR3 length is 13 residues. V gave up 5 bases and J gave up 4 bases, with 9 bases separating them. Germline V gene data show CDR1 as SEHNR and CDR2 as FQNEAQ (reference sequence).

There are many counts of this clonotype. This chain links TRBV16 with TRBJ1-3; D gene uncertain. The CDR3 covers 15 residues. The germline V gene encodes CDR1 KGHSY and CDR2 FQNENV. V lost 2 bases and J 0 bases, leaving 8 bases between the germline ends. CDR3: CASSQQQSSGNTIYF. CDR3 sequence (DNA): TGTGCCAGCAGCCAACAACAGAGCTCTGGAAACACCATATATTTT. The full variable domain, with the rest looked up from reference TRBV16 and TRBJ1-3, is GEEVAQTPKHLVRGEGQKAKLYCAPIKGHSYVFWYQQVLKNEFKFLISFQNENVFDETGMPKERFSAKCLPNSPCSLEIQATKLEDSAVYFCASSQQQSSGNTIYFGEGSWLTVV.

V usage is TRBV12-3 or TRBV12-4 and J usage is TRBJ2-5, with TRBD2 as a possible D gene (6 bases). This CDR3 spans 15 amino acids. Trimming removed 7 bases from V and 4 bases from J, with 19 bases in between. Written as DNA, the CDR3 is TGTGCCAGCAACCTCGGGGGTGAGGCCCGAGAGACCCAGTACTTC. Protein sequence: CASNLGGEARETQYF.